What follows are 11 T cell receptor beta chains derived from one specimen sequenced in a study of long-term antiretroviral therapy in people with HIV. Researchers ran immunoSEQ v3.0 at survey level. Generated by immunoSEQ multiplex PCR, the TCRdb table keeps only in-frame clones and is missing some. Of some 40,000 clones in the sample, over 80% were seen once. The sample was unsorted PBMCs, taken 1.5 years after starting antiretroviral therapy. These receptors were collected from a man aged 18 to 30 with HIV.

The V and J genes are TRBV27 and TRBJ2-2, with 7 bases that match TRBD1. There are 15 residues in the CDR3. The V gene end was trimmed by 5 bases and the J gene end by 5 bases; junction bases not matched to a gene: 8. Per germline, CDR1 MNHEY and CDR2 SMNVEV (reference sequence). CDR3 nucleotides: TGTGCCAGCAGTCAAGGGACAGCCACAACCGGGGAGCTGTTTTTT. Translated, it gives CASSQGTATTGELFF.

V and J are TRBV19 and TRBJ2-1; 11 bases fit TRBD2. The CDR3 loop spans 17 amino acids. Germline V gives CDR1 LNHDA, CDR2 SQIVND (reference sequence). The V and J ends lost 0 bases and 4 bases, in that order; junction bases with no gene match: 5. The CDR3 reads CASSIDWGLAEYNEQFF. The CDR3 nucleotides read TGTGCCAGTAGTATAGATTGGGGACTAGCGGAATACAATGAGCAGTTCTTC.

The chain couples TRBV29-1 to TRBJ2-7; TRBD2 agrees at 8 bases. Trimming removed 6 bases from V and 7 bases from J; junction bases left unmatched: 11. Germline CDR1 is SQVTM and CDR2 is ANQGSEA. The length of the CDR3 is 13 residues. The CDR3 protein is CSVRLAQDPEQYF. CDR3 sequence (DNA): TGCAGCGTGCGACTAGCGCAAGATCCGGAGCAGTACTTC.

The chain joins TRBV4-1 to TRBJ2-7; tentative D call: TRBD2 (5 bases). The CDR3 covers 16 residues. Germline V gives CDR1 MGHRA, CDR2 YSYEKL. Trimming removed 2 bases from V and 4 bases from J, with 18 bases in between. The CDR3 region is CASSQFGKTVGYEQYF. In nucleotides, the CDR3 is TGCGCCAGCAGCCAATTCGGGAAGACCGTAGGGTACGAGCAGTACTTC.

The rearrangement joins TRBV5-1 to TRBJ1-4; the D is unclear. The V end was cut by 2 bases, the J end by 5 bases, with 10 bases between. CDR3 length: 14 residues. Germline assignment: CDR1 SGHRS and CDR2 YFSETQ. The CDR3 nucleotides read TGCGCCAGCAGCTTTACAGCGGGGAATGAAAAACTGTTTTTT. Protein product: CASSFTAGNEKLFF.

V gene TRBV27 combines with J gene TRBJ1-5; 8 nucleotides line up with TRBD1. The CDR3 has 14 amino acids. From germline, CDR1 is MNHEY and CDR2 SMNVEV (reference sequence). Trimming took 6 bases from V and 7 from J; bases not matched to a gene: 8. The CDR3 loop reads CASRDSGGWQPQHF. The CDR3 DNA sequence: TGTGCCAGCAGGGATTCAGGGGGCTGGCAGCCCCAGCATTTT.

The rearrangement joins TRBV7-9 to TRBJ1-2, with TRBD1 matching 10 bases. The germline CDR1 and CDR2 sequences are SEHNR and FQNEAQ (reference sequence). CDR3 size: 16 residues. Losses at the gene ends were 5 bases for V and 4 bases for J; bases not matched to a gene: 10. The CDR3 nucleotides are TGTGCCAGCAGCCAAGACAGGGGGCCCACCCTCTATGGCTACACCTTC. Amino acid sequence: CASSQDRGPTLYGYTF.

The rearrangement uses TRBV7-8 and TRBJ2-7; the match to TRBD1 covers 9 bases. Per germline, CDR1 SGHVS and CDR2 FQNEAQ. The CDR3 is made up of 15 amino acids. The trim removed 5 bases at V and 2 bases at J, leaving 7 bases unmatched. The CDR3 DNA is TGTGCCAGCAGCCCCGGACAGGGGCTTGCCTACGAGCAGTACTTC. Amino acids: CASSPGQGLAYEQYF.

The chain links TRBV11-3 to TRBJ1-5, with 7 bases aligning to TRBD1. The J segment lost 2 bases and the V segment lost 1 base, leaving 8 bases of the junction unmatched. CDR3 length: 17 amino acids. The germline V gene has CDR1 SGHNT and CDR2 YENEEA. CDR3 nucleotides: TGTGCCAGCAGCTTAGGGCCGGGACAGACCCGCAATCAGCCCCAGCATTTT. Protein product: CASSLGPGQTRNQPQHF.

V usage is TRBV4-1 and J usage is TRBJ1-2; D unresolved. CDR1 and CDR2 from the germline V gene are MGHRA and YSYEKL. The CDR3 has 14 residues. Trimming pared 4 bases from V and 2 bases from J, leaving 11 bases between. Here the CDR3 reads CASSRPDLNYGYTF. The CDR3 DNA reads TGCGCCAGCAGCCGACCCGATCTAAACTATGGCTACACCTTC.

The V call is TRBV5-1, the J call TRBJ2-6, with D perhaps TRBD2 (5 bases). Trimming removed 1 base at V and 2 bases at J, with 7 bases between. Germline CDR1 SGHRS, CDR2 YFSETQ. The CDR3 sequence is 15 residues long. CDR3 sequence: CASSLRGTGANVLTF. As DNA, the CDR3 is TGCGCCAGCAGCTTGCGGGGTACTGGGGCCAACGTCCTGACTTTC.